One sample yielded the 10 T cell receptor beta chains listed below, sequenced in a study of CD8+CD57+ T cells in acquired aplastic anemia. The TCR beta profiling, which covered VDJ combination and CDR3 sequence, was carried out using genomic DNA as the template. TCRdb called the reads again in MiXCR, with one record for every CDR3 protein. Of hundreds of thousands of distinct CDR3 sequences in the sample, roughly 61% were seen once. All sequencing subjects had displayed CD8+CD57+ cell expansion on flow cytometry. Input material: sorted CD4+, CD8+, or CD8+CD57+ T cells (not recorded which) from PBMCs. These receptors were taken from a human donor with aplastic anemia.

This clonotype has at least ten counts. This chain joins TRBV9 and TRBJ2-7; possibly TRBD1 for D (6 bases). CDR1 and CDR2 from the germline V gene are SGDLS and YYNGEE. The CDR3 has 17 residues. Trimming cost V 2 bases and J 2 bases, with 20 bases left between them. In DNA, the CDR3 is TGTGCCAGCAGCGTGGTGACAGGTAAAAAGCCCCCCTACGAGCAGTACTTC. It is translated as CASSVVTGKKPPYEQYF. The whole variable domain, remainder taken from reference TRBV9 and TRBJ2-7, is DSGVTQTPKHLITATGQRVTLRCSPRSGDLSVYWYQQSLDQGLQFLIQYYNGEERAKGNILERFSAQQFPDLHSELNLSSLELGDSALYFCASSVVTGKKPPYEQYFGPGTRLTVT.

This clonotype has ten or more counts. The chain recombines TRBV27 with TRBJ2-7; 9 bases line up with TRBD1. Germline V CDR1 and CDR2: MNHEY, SMNVEV (reference sequence). Trimming at V came to 6 bases and at J to 6 bases, leaving 3 bases not matched to a gene. The CDR3 length is 12 residues. CDR3 DNA sequence: TGTGCCAGCAGGCAGGACAGGGGCGAGCAGTACTTC. This gives the protein CASRQDRGEQYF.

The chain combines TRBV7-9 with TRBJ2-5; a weak D match, TRBD1 (6 bases). The V gene's germline CDR1 is SEHNR and CDR2 FQNEAQ (reference sequence). This CDR3 spans 14 amino acids. Deletions cut 5 bases from V and 5 bases from J, with 15 bases between. CDR3 nucleotides: TGTGCCAGCAGCGTACCTGGGACATGGGAGACCCAGTACTTC. Translating gives CASSVPGTWETQYF.

This clonotype was observed many times. The chain couples TRBV5-8 to TRBJ2-7, with D tentatively TRBD2 (5 bases). CDR1 is SGHTS, CDR2 YDEGEE, per germline. Deletions cut 0 bases from V and 1 base from J, with 14 bases between. CDR3 length: 16 residues. The CDR3 loop is CASSLGSSQSSYEQYF. Here the CDR3 DNA reads TGTGCCAGCAGCTTGGGGTCTAGCCAATCTTCCTACGAGCAGTACTTC.

The chain has TRBV5-1 and TRBJ2-5; D might be TRBD2 (6 bases). Germline V gene sequence: CDR1 SGHRS, CDR2 YFSETQ. The CDR3 runs to 17 residues. Trimming pared 0 bases from V and 5 bases from J, leaving 20 bases between. The CDR3 DNA reads TGCGCCAGCAGCTTGGACGTCAGCGGGCGATACAATGAGACCCAGTACTTC. Protein: CASSLDVSGRYNETQYF.

This clonotype was observed a handful of times. The rearrangement joins TRBV2 to TRBJ2-7; no reliable D call. There are 12 residues in the CDR3. Per germline, CDR1 SNHLY and CDR2 FYNNEI. Trimming cost V 4 bases and J 0 bases, with 4 bases left between them. As DNA, the CDR3 is TGTGCCAGCAGTGCCGTCTCCTACGAGCAGTACTTC. This translates into CASSAVSYEQYF.

The chain couples TRBV7-3 to TRBJ2-1; 9 bases match TRBD2. The CDR3 totals 17 residues. CDR1 and CDR2 (germline): SGHTA, FQGTGA. The V and J ends lost 3 bases and 6 bases, in that order; junction bases with no gene match: 12. CDR3 bases: TGTGCCAGCAGCTTGGACTTATGGGCGGGAGGGTTCAATGAGCAGTTCTTC. Amino acid sequence: CASSLDLWAGGFNEQFF.

There are a few counts of this clonotype. The chain has TRBV15 and TRBJ2-1; 9 positions agree with TRBD1. This CDR3 has 17 amino acids. The V segment lost 4 bases and the J segment 6 bases; nucleotides outside the gene matches: 13. CDR1 and CDR2 from the germline V gene are LNHNV and YYDKDF (reference sequence). In nucleotides, the CDR3 is TGTGCCACCAGCACCCTCTCCGGACAGGGGCCTATCAATGAGCAGTTCTTC. The encoded protein is CATSTLSGQGPINEQFF.

This clonotype was seen many times. This chain links TRBV18 with TRBJ1-6; TRBD1 might be the D (5 bases). This CDR3 region has 16 residues. V was clipped by 6 bases and J by 10 bases, with 22 bases between them. In germline, CDR1 is KGHSH, CDR2 LQKENI. CDR3: CASSPPAAGYGSPLHF. DNA of the CDR3: TGTGCCAGCTCGCCCCCTGCGGCAGGGTATGGGTCACCCCTCCACTTT.

This clonotype has more than one count but fewer than ten. The chain recombines TRBV2 with TRBJ2-7; perhaps TRBD2 as D (5 bases). The CDR3 loop spans 12 amino acids. Germline V gives CDR1 SNHLY, CDR2 FYNNEI. Between the trimmed V and J ends, which lost 8 bases and 2 bases, there was a span of 10 bases. The CDR3 here is CASGSGTYEQYF. The CDR3 DNA follows: TGTGCCAGCGGGAGTGGTACCTACGAGCAGTACTTC.